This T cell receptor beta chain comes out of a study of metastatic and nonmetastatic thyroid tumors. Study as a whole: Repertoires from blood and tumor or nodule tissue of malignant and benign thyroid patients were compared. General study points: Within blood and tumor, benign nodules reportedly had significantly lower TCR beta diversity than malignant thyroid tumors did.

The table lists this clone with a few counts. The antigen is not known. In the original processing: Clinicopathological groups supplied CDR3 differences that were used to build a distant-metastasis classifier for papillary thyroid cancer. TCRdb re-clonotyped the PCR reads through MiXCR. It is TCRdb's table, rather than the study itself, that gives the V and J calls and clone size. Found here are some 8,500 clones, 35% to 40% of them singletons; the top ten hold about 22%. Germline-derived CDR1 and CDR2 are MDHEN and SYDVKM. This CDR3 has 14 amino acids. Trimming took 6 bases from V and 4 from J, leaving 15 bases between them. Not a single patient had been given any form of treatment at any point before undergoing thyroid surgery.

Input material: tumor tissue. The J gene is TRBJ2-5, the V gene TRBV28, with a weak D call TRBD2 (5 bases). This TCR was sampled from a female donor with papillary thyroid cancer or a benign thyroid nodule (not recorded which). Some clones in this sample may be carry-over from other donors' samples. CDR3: CASSRAALPETQYF. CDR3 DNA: TGTGCCAGCAGCAGAGCGGCCCTTCCAGAGACCCAGTACTTC.